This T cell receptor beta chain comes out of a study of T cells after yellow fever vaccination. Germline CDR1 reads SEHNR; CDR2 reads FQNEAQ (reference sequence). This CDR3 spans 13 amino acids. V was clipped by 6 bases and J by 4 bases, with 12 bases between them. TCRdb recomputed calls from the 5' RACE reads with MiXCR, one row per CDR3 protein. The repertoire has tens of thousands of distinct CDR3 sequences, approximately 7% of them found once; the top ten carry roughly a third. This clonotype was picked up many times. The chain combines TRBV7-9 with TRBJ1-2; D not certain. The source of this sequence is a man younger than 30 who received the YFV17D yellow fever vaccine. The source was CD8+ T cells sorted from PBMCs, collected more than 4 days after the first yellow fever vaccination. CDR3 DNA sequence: TGTGCCAGCAGGACCGGATTCACCTATGGCTACACCTTC. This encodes CASRTGFTYGYTF.